This T cell receptor (beta chain) stems from a study of CD8+CD57+ T cells in acquired aplastic anemia. Study-level information: Each DNA sample taken from sorted CD4+ and CD8+ cells came to approximately 3.2 ug on average. Healthy donors gave 9.5 million to 12 million reads on average for CD4+ cells.

This clonotype showed up many times. Its target is not known. Looked up from germline, CDR1 is MGHRA and CDR2 is YSYEKL. The V end was cut by 1 base, the J end by 6 bases, with 13 bases between. The CDR3 is 16 amino acids. General study results and limits: Patients did not significantly differ from controls in CD8+ Simpson's diversity. The number of CD8+ CDR3 sequences shared by patients and controls was twenty-nine.

It was genomic DNA that served as the template for profiling TCR beta VDJ and CDR3. TCRdb re-analysed the reads in MiXCR, keeping a single row per CDR3 protein. In the table there are fewer than 250,000 distinct CDR3 sequences, about half of which are singletons. This clonotype was sampled from a human donor in good health, serving as a control. Sequenced input: sorted CD4+, CD8+, or CD8+CD57+ T cells (not recorded which) from PBMCs. This sequence joins TRBV4-1 and TRBJ1-6; TRBD1 might be the D (6 bases). CDR3 residues: CASSQVGARGNSPLHF. The CDR3 DNA is TGCGCCAGCAGCCAAGTAGGGGCCAGGGGTAATTCACCCCTCCACTTT.